The 20 T cell receptor beta chains presented below share a single source sample, sequenced in a study of radiation and T cells in renal cell carcinoma. Time point noted: baseline pretreatment blood. Treatment defined: 15 Gy SBRT to primary tumor, nephrectomy 4 weeks later. The data were produced by immunoSEQ multiplex PCR, yet TCRdb's version contains in-frame clones alone and is incomplete. The profile shows about 140,000 clones, approximately 87% of them singletons. This specimen was blood, taken from a patient whose treatment included radiotherapy and nephrectomy. These receptors were obtained from a woman in her forties or fifties with renal cell carcinoma.

The chain carries TRBV14 and TRBJ1-4; D remains unclear. Per germline, CDR1 SGHDN and CDR2 FVKESK. This CDR3 is built from 15 residues. V lost 0 bases and J 5 bases, leaving 10 bases between the germline ends. The CDR3 bases are TGTGCCAGCAGCCAAGATCACACCCGAAATGAAAAACTGTTTTTT. The encoded protein is CASSQDHTRNEKLFF.

The CDR3 DNA reads TGTGCCAGCAGCTTGACAGGGATTGGACGGCCCGATACGCAGTATTTT. Protein: CASSLTGIGRPDTQYF. The V gene is TRBV5-6, the J gene TRBJ2-3; TRBD1 is a possible D gene (6 bases). The CDR3 totals 16 residues. The V gene's germline CDR1 is SGHDT and CDR2 YYEEEE. V shed 1 base and J shed 6 bases, with 18 bases lying between them.

The chain links TRBV25-1 to TRBJ1-4; D possibly corresponds to TRBD1 (5 bases). The CDR3 runs 12 residues. Germline values: CDR1 MGHDK, CDR2 SYGVNS. V lost 4 bases, J lost 13 bases, and 13 bases lay in between. Here the CDR3 DNA reads TGTGCCAGCAGTGGGGACCCTATTTTACTGTTTTTT. As protein: CASSGDPILLFF. Supplemented by reference TRBV25-1 and TRBJ1-4, the full variable domain reads EADIYQTPRYLVIGTGKKITLECSQTMGHDKMYWYQQDPGMELHLIHYSYGVNSTEKGDLSSESTVSRIRTEHFPLTLESARPSHTSQYLCASSGDPILLFFGSGTQLSVL.

The V call is TRBV11-2, the J call TRBJ2-3; D is unclear. Germline CDR1 is SGHAT and CDR2 is FQNNGV. Trimming cost V 5 bases and J 2 bases, with 14 bases left between them. The CDR3 has 15 residues. CDR3 in amino acids: CASSHDSLNTDTQYF. For the CDR3, the DNA is TGTGCCAGCAGCCACGACTCACTGAACACAGATACGCAGTATTTT.

This chain joins TRBV7-2 and TRBJ1-2, with 12 positions matching TRBD1. The CDR3 runs to 15 residues. Germline V gives CDR1 SGHTA, CDR2 FQGNSA. V dropped 4 bases and J dropped 2; count of bases not matched to a gene: 2. CDR3: CASSSGTGGNYGYTF. As DNA, the CDR3 is TGTGCCAGCAGCTCCGGGACAGGGGGCAACTATGGCTACACCTTC.

The rearrangement links TRBV5-4 to TRBJ1-1; possibly TRBD1 for D (6 bases). CDR1 and CDR2 from the germline V gene are SGHNT and YYREEE (reference sequence). Trimming shortened V by 6 bases and J by 2 bases, and 14 bases separated the two germline ends. CDR3 length: 14 amino acids. This CDR3 reads CASTSKQGNTEAFF. In DNA, the CDR3 is TGTGCCAGCACCTCGAAACAGGGTAACACTGAAGCTTTCTTT.

CDR3 DNA: TGTGCCAGCACCCAGGGAGTGGGCAACTATGGCTACACCTTC. The encoded protein is CASTQGVGNYGYTF. The chain carries TRBV27 and TRBJ1-2, with a possible D match to TRBD1 (5 bases). Germline CDR1 is MNHEY and CDR2 is SMNVEV (reference sequence). The ends were cut back, 7 bases at V and 2 bases at J, with 14 bases in the middle. The CDR3 spans 14 residues.

There are a few counts of this clone. V is TRBV19 and J is TRBJ1-3; a weak D match, TRBD1 (5 bases). The V end lost 5 bases, the J end lost 0 bases, and 11 bases lay between the germline ends. This CDR3 has 15 amino acids. Germline V gene lookup returns CDR1 LNHDA and CDR2 SQIVND (reference sequence). Written as DNA, the CDR3 is TGTGCCAGTAGTCCAGCAGGGAGCTCTGGAAACACCATATATTTT. This encodes CASSPAGSSGNTIYF.

The rearrangement joins TRBV20-1 to TRBJ2-7; no clear D gene. Germline V gives CDR1 DFQATT, CDR2 SNEGSKA (reference sequence). The CDR3 loop spans 8 amino acids. Trimming shortened V by 6 bases and J by 5 bases, and 2 bases separated the two germline ends. CDR3 nucleotide sequence: TGCAGTGCAGACGAGCAGTACTTC. It specifies CSADEQYF.

This clone turned up a few times. The rearrangement uses TRBV2 and TRBJ2-1, with 7 positions matching TRBD2. J was trimmed by 0 bases and V by 5 bases; bases with no gene match: 4. Germline loops: CDR1 SNHLY, CDR2 FYNNEI. CDR3 length equals 15 residues. The CDR3 DNA sequence: TGTGCCAGCAGTCGGCCGGGAGGCTCCTACAATGAGCAGTTCTTC. Protein product: CASSRPGGSYNEQFF. Supplemented by reference TRBV2 and TRBJ2-1, the full variable domain reads EPEVTQTPSHQVTQMGQEVILRCVPISNHLYFYWYRQILGQKVEFLVSFYNNEISEKSEIFDDQFSVERPDGSNFTLKIRSTKLEDSAMYFCASSRPGGSYNEQFFGPGTRLTVL.

This clone has a handful of counts. V gene TRBV30 combines with J gene TRBJ1-6; D perhaps matches TRBD1 (5 bases). V was pared by 0 bases and J by 8 bases, with 11 bases between. The germline V gene has CDR1 GTSNPN and CDR2 SVGIG (reference sequence). The CDR3 is 14 amino acids. The CDR3 sequence: CAWSVTREDSPLHF. The CDR3 DNA is TGTGCCTGGAGTGTAACCAGGGAGGATTCACCCCTCCACTTT.

The chain joins TRBV7-2 to TRBJ2-5; unclear D gene. The CDR3 consists of 14 residues. CDR1 and CDR2 (germline): SGHTA, FQGNSA. Trimming stripped 8 bases from V and 5 bases from J, with 18 bases between. CDR3 region: CASAPSVGEETQYF. The CDR3 nucleotides are TGTGCCAGCGCACCTTCGGTGGGCGAGGAGACCCAGTACTTC. Together with reference TRBV7-2 and TRBJ2-5, the CDR3 gives the full variable domain: GAGVSQSPSNKVTEKGKDVELRCDPISGHTALYWYRQSLGQGLEFLIYFQGNSAPDKSGLPSDRFSAERTGGSVSTLTIQRTQQEDSAVYLCASAPSVGEETQYFGPGTRLLVL.

This chain links TRBV9 with TRBJ2-6; D not resolved. This CDR3 has 15 residues. Germline CDR1 and CDR2: SGDLS and YYNGEE. Trimming stripped 2 bases from V and 0 bases from J, with 6 bases between. CDR3 loop: CASSVGFSGANVLTF. Written as DNA, the CDR3 is TGTGCCAGCAGCGTTGGATTCTCTGGGGCCAACGTCCTGACTTTC.

The chain uses TRBV7-2 and TRBJ2-2, with D uncertain. V was shortened by 6 bases and J by 3 bases, with 8 bases between the two germline ends. This CDR3 is 13 amino acids long. Germline V CDR1 and CDR2: SGHTA, FQGNSA. CDR3 DNA: TGTGCCAGCAGTCGAAGAGACACCGGGGAGCTGTTTTTT. The encoded protein is CASSRRDTGELFF.

With respect to this clone: The same CDR3 also results from other DNA sequences found in this sample. The chain combines TRBV6-4 with TRBJ1-2, with D hard to call. Germline CDR1 is MRHNA and CDR2 is SNTAGT. CDR3 length equals 14 residues. Deletions cut 0 bases from V and 2 bases from J, with 7 bases between. The chain's CDR3 is CASSDSGGNYGYTF. In nucleotides, the CDR3 is TGTGCCAGCAGTGACTCAGGCGGGAACTATGGCTACACCTTC.

The chain employs TRBV15 and TRBJ1-1, with D possibly TRBD1 on 6 matching bases. This CDR3 has 13 residues. Deletions cut 0 bases from V and 6 bases from J, with 8 bases between. The V gene's germline CDR1 is LNHNV and CDR2 YYDKDF (reference sequence). The CDR3 nucleotides are TGTGCCACCAGCAGAGAAACAGGGTCTGAAGCTTTCTTT. This encodes CATSRETGSEAFF.

The J gene is TRBJ2-7, the V gene TRBV6-5; D is perhaps TRBD2 (6 bases). Trimming left V 0 bases short and J 4 bases short, with 13 bases between. Per germline, CDR1 MNHEY and CDR2 SVGAGI. The CDR3 is 15 residues long. CDR3 DNA: TGTGCCAGCAGTTACTCGGGGACTCTCGGGTACGAGCAGTACTTC. It encodes CASSYSGTLGYEQYF.

The chain has TRBV5-1 and TRBJ2-7; 7 bases map to TRBD2. This CDR3 contains 15 residues. V gave up 4 bases and J gave up 6 bases; unmatched junction bases: 13. From germline, CDR1 is SGHRS and CDR2 YFSETQ. Here the CDR3 reads CASSPSIRGGSEQYF. Here the CDR3 DNA reads TGCGCCAGCAGCCCGAGCATAAGGGGAGGGAGCGAGCAGTACTTC.

Points on this clone: One junction end does not reproduce the germline sequence, and a read error may be involved. This rearrangement joins TRBV4-3 to TRBJ2-7, with D possibly matching TRBD1 (6 bases). This CDR3 comprises 13 residues. Germline V gives CDR1 LGHNA, CDR2 YSLEER. For the CDR3, the DNA is TGCGCCAGCAGCCAAGATCCGGCCGGGACACTTTTCTTC. Encoded protein: CASSQDPAGTLFF.

The chain joins TRBV4-3 to TRBJ2-7; D is ambiguous. Trimming pared 0 bases from V and 2 bases from J, leaving 11 bases between. From germline, CDR1 is LGHNA and CDR2 YSLEER. The CDR3 has 15 amino acids. CDR3 loop: CASSQESADAYEQYF. The CDR3 coding sequence is TGCGCCAGCAGCCAAGAGTCGGCGGACGCCTACGAGCAGTACTTC.